This T cell receptor (beta chain) appears in the sequencing data of a study of blood T cell repertoires in COVID-19. Study-wide background: From the United States, Italy and Spain came samples of acute and convalescent COVID-19. Nucleic acid was either cDNA or gDNA, and it came from T cells, B-cell-depleted T cells, or PBMCs.

Per the original data handling: How many nucleated cells were present was estimated from reference gene primer amplification. TCRdb's table, derived via immunoSEQ multiplex PCR, lists solely in-frame clones and lacks some. D and trimming were read from the DNA, whereas the V and J calls and clone size are those reported in that table. The sample has roughly 190,000 clones; more than 85% are singletons. Germline assignment: CDR1 SEHNR and CDR2 FQNEAQ (reference sequence). The CDR3 loop spans 17 amino acids. V was clipped by 0 bases and J by 4 bases; unmatched bases: 5. The source is a man aged 25 to 40 with acute or convalescent COVID-19. Sequencing was carried out using peripheral blood. The J gene is TRBJ2-7, the V gene TRBV7-9, with 14 bases matching TRBD2. The CDR3 is CASSLAGTSGSGYEQYF. The CDR3 DNA reads as TGTGCCAGCAGCTTAGCGGGGACTAGCGGGAGCGGGTACGAGCAGTACTTC.